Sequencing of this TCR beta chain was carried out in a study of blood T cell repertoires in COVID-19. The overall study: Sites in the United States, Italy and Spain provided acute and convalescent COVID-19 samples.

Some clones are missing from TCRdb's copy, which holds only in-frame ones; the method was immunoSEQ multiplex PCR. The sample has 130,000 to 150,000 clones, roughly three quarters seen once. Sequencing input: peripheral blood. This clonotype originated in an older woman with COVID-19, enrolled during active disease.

The CDR3 DNA sequence: TGTGCCAGCAGTGACCGCCCGGGGTCAACAGATACGCAGTATTTT. Amino acid sequence: CASSDRPGSTDTQYF. The rearrangement joins TRBV6-1 to TRBJ2-3; possible D gene TRBD2, 5 bases. Trimming took off 3 bases at V and 3 bases at J, with 13 bases between the two ends. Germline CDR1 and CDR2: MNHNS and SASEGT. The CDR3 loop spans 15 amino acids.